The 32 T cell receptor beta chains presented below share a single source sample, sequenced in a study of cytomegalovirus exposure and HLA in healthy donors. Profiling relied on immunoSEQ multiplex PCR, and the TCRdb table lists in-frame clones only, not all of them. The sample includes 100,000 to 150,000 clones, 85% to 90% seen only once; the top ten take 2.1%. Material: PBMCs. The receptor source for this set is a woman between 25 and 40 years old in good health and CMV-seronegative.

The chain couples TRBV4-3 to TRBJ2-6; 7 nucleotides match TRBD1. Germline V CDR1 and CDR2: LGHNA, YSLEER. CDR3 length: 18 amino acids. The ends lost 7 bases at V and 0 bases at J; junction bases unmatched: 12. DNA for the CDR3: TGCGCCAGCAAGGCGCCGGGACAGCAAGACTCTGGGGCCAACGTCCTGACTTTC. It yields the protein CASKAPGQQDSGANVLTF.

The V and J genes are TRBV27 and TRBJ1-2; TRBD1 matches 7 bases. J was trimmed by 7 bases and V by 2 bases; bases with no gene match: 4. The CDR3 runs to 13 residues. Germline V gene sequence: CDR1 MNHEY, CDR2 SMNVEV (reference sequence). The CDR3, as DNA: TGTGCCAGCAGTTTAAAGGGGGCTCCTGGCTACACCTTC. Translated, it gives CASSLKGAPGYTF.

This rearrangement joins TRBV4-1 to TRBJ2-7; TRBD2 aligns across 13 bases. The germline gives CDR1 MGHRA, CDR2 YSYEKL. Trimming took 3 bases from V and 2 from J; bases not matched to a gene: 10. The CDR3 extends over 18 amino acids. The CDR3 spells CASSQSTSGGPRAYEQYF. The CDR3 coding sequence is TGCGCCAGCAGCCAGTCGACTAGCGGGGGGCCTAGGGCCTACGAGCAGTACTTC.

The rearrangement uses TRBV7-2 and TRBJ2-4; D is unclear. Trimming removed 5 bases from V and 6 bases from J, with 8 bases in between. The germline V gene has CDR1 SGHTA and CDR2 FQGNSA. The CDR3 is 12 residues long. The CDR3 DNA is TGTGCCAGCAGCGCCTCTAGAAACATTCAGTACTTC. Amino acids: CASSASRNIQYF.

The count of this clone is one. V is TRBV5-6 and J is TRBJ1-1, with D unclear. The CDR3 length is 15 residues. V was pared by 1 base and J by 3 bases, with 13 bases between. The germline V gene has CDR1 SGHDT and CDR2 YYEEEE. The CDR3 DNA is TGTGCCAGCAGCTTGCGCACAGTAGGATACACTGAAGCTTTCTTT. The encoded protein is CASSLRTVGYTEAFF. Full variable domain (rest looked up from reference TRBV5-6 and TRBJ1-1): DAGVTQSPTHLIKTRGQQVTLRCSPKSGHDTVSWYQQALGQGPQFIFQYYEEEERQRGNFPDRFSGHQFPNYSSELNVNALLLGDSALYLCASSLRTVGYTEAFFGQGTRLTVV.

The chain carries TRBV4-3 and TRBJ2-5, with D hard to call. Germline V lookup: CDR1 LGHNA, CDR2 YSLEER. The CDR3 length is 13 residues. V was clipped by 5 bases and J by 5 bases, with 12 bases between them. CDR3 region: CASSSTVSETQYF. In nucleotides, the CDR3 is TGCGCCAGCAGCTCGACTGTCTCCGAGACCCAGTACTTC.

The chain links TRBV4-3 to TRBJ1-2, with D maybe TRBD1 (5 bases). CDR1 and CDR2 (germline): LGHNA, YSLEER. The V gene lost 0 bases and the J gene lost 4 bases, with 9 bases spanning the gap. The CDR3 runs 14 residues. The CDR3 loop is CASSQDMGLYGYTF. The CDR3 DNA reads TGCGCCAGCAGCCAAGATATGGGGCTCTATGGCTACACCTTC.

V gene TRBV19 combines with J gene TRBJ1-2; D may be TRBD1 (6 bases). V was cut by 9 bases and J by 0 bases, with 20 bases left in between. CDR3 length: 16 residues. Germline CDR1 is LNHDA and CDR2 is SQIVND (reference sequence). The CDR3 DNA is TGTGCCAGGGAGGTCGGGGGGGGGCCTCCTAACTATGGCTACACCTTC. Translated, it gives CAREVGGGPPNYGYTF.

This chain uses TRBV4-3 with TRBJ2-7, with 12 bases aligning to TRBD1. This CDR3 comprises 15 residues. Trimming removed 4 bases from V and 6 bases from J; junction bases left unmatched: 7. Germline lookup yields CDR1 LGHNA and CDR2 YSLEER. The CDR3, as DNA: TGCGCCAGCAGCCCCGGGACAGGGGGCTTGGCCGAGCAGTACTTC. Its translation: CASSPGTGGLAEQYF.

J is TRBJ1-2 and V is TRBV7-9; D unclear. The CDR3 length is 15 residues. The V gene's germline CDR1 is SEHNR and CDR2 FQNEAQ (reference sequence). The ends were cut back, 5 bases at V and 2 bases at J, with 15 bases in the middle. The CDR3 bases are TGTGCCAGCAGCCCGCGGGAGAGTGCGAACTATGGCTACACCTTC. Translated: CASSPRESANYGYTF.

The genes are TRBV2 and TRBJ2-1; the D is unclear. Germline CDR1 reads SNHLY; CDR2 reads FYNNEI. This CDR3 contains 18 residues. The ends were cut back, 4 bases at V and 9 bases at J, with 28 bases in the middle. The CDR3 coding sequence is TGTGCCAGCAGTGGTTTAGTCCATTCGCGGTCTCATCGGAGTGAGCAGTTCTTC. Translating gives CASSGLVHSRSHRSEQFF.

The chain joins TRBV6-5 to TRBJ2-5, with a possible D match to TRBD2 (5 bases). V was clipped by 0 bases and J by 9 bases, with 14 bases between them. CDR1 MNHEY and CDR2 SVGAGI come from the germline V gene. The length of the CDR3 is 14 residues. CDR3 loop: CASSYSSQDGAQYF. The DNA for the CDR3 is TGTGCCAGCAGTTACTCGAGTCAAGACGGGGCCCAGTACTTC.

This clone has just one count. V usage is TRBV7-2 and J usage is TRBJ1-6; 7 bases map to TRBD1. After removal of 5 bases from V and 12 bases from J, the junction contained 13 bases not matched to a gene. The CDR3 spans 15 residues. CDR1 and CDR2 (germline): SGHTA, FQGNSA. The CDR3 coding sequence is TGTGCCAGCAGCCCCCAAGGGACAGTTCCTTTACCCCTCCACTTT. Its protein is CASSPQGTVPLPLHF.

V and J are TRBV12-5 and TRBJ2-4; the match to TRBD2 covers 13 bases. Unmatched junction bases numbered 19, after V lost 5 bases and J lost 0 bases. The germline V gene encodes CDR1 LGHNT and CDR2 FRNRAP. This CDR3 spans 22 amino acids. CDR3 sequence: CASGQPPWGLAGIARAKNIQYF. Here the CDR3 DNA reads TGTGCTAGTGGTCAGCCCCCTTGGGGACTAGCGGGGATAGCACGAGCCAAAAACATTCAGTACTTC.

V usage is TRBV27 and J usage is TRBJ2-1; D perhaps matches TRBD1 (5 bases). The CDR3 is 11 residues long. CDR1 is MNHEY, CDR2 SMNVEV, per germline (reference sequence). The germline V and J ends were trimmed by 4 bases and 10 bases, with 8 bases remaining between them. The CDR3 loop is CASSSRTEQFF. CDR3 coding DNA: TGTGCCAGCAGTTCGCGGACAGAGCAGTTCTTC.

The chain uses TRBV6-1 and TRBJ1-2; D unresolved. This CDR3 comprises 13 residues. V was pared by 4 bases and J by 2 bases, with 8 bases between. Germline V gene sequence: CDR1 MNHNS, CDR2 SASEGT. CDR3 sequence: CASSVAGNYGYTF. The DNA for the CDR3 is TGTGCCAGCAGTGTGGCAGGCAACTATGGCTACACCTTC.

The V and J genes are TRBV19 and TRBJ1-5; TRBD1 matches 7 bases. CDR1 and CDR2 from the germline V gene are LNHDA and SQIVND (reference sequence). The CDR3 consists of 14 residues. The J segment lost 6 bases and the V segment lost 5 bases, leaving 7 bases of the junction unmatched. The CDR3 region has the DNA TGTGCCAGTAGTTTTGGACAGGTCTTTCAGCCCCAGCATTTT. Residues: CASSFGQVFQPQHF.

This chain joins TRBV6-5 and TRBJ1-2; 7 bases match TRBD1. V dropped 6 bases and J dropped 3; count of bases not matched to a gene: 4. Germline V gene data show CDR1 as MNHEY and CDR2 as SVGAGI. The length of the CDR3 is 13 residues. The CDR3 DNA follows: TGTGCCAGCAGCCGCGACAGGGACTATGGCTACACCTTC. Translated, it gives CASSRDRDYGYTF.

This clone counts as medium-sized. The V gene is TRBV6-5, the J gene TRBJ1-1; 7 bases match TRBD1. The CDR3 has 15 amino acids. The V gene end was trimmed by 5 bases and the J gene end by 1 base; junction bases not matched to a gene: 7. CDR1 and CDR2 from the germline V gene are MNHEY and SVGAGI. The DNA for the CDR3 is TGTGCCAGCAGTACAGACAGGGCCAGGAACACTGAAGCTTTCTTT. It translates to CASSTDRARNTEAFF.

The V and J genes are TRBV18 and TRBJ2-7; 8 nucleotides line up with TRBD1. Germline V gene lookup returns CDR1 KGHSH and CDR2 LQKENI. The CDR3 consists of 13 residues. V gave up 6 bases and J gave up 4 bases; unmatched junction bases: 5. In DNA form, the CDR3 reads TGTGCCAGCTCCTCGGGACAGGAATACGAGCAGTACTTC. Translation gives CASSSGQEYEQYF.

The chain carries TRBV7-2 and TRBJ2-7, with D perhaps matching TRBD1 (6 bases). The V end was cut by 5 bases, the J end by 2 bases, with 13 bases between. The V gene's germline CDR1 is SGHTA and CDR2 FQGNSA. The CDR3 totals 14 residues. In DNA form, the CDR3 reads TGTGCCAGCAGCCCCAGGGGCCAGACCTACGAGCAGTACTTC. This encodes CASSPRGQTYEQYF. Using reference TRBV7-2 and TRBJ2-7 for the parts outside the CDR3, the full variable domain is GAGVSQSPSNKVTEKGKDVELRCDPISGHTALYWYRQSLGQGLEFLIYFQGNSAPDKSGLPSDRFSAERTGGSVSTLTIQRTQQEDSAVYLCASSPRGQTYEQYFGPGTRLTVT.

The chain joins TRBV27 to TRBJ2-7, with TRBD1 as a possible D gene (6 bases). The CDR3 has 13 amino acids. Germline lookup yields CDR1 MNHEY and CDR2 SMNVEV (reference sequence). Between the trimmed V and J ends, which lost 4 bases and 6 bases, there was a span of 13 bases. CDR3: CASSYPGAGEQYF. In DNA form, the CDR3 reads TGTGCCAGCAGTTACCCAGGGGCGGGCGAGCAGTACTTC.

The CDR3 DNA reads as TGTGCCAGCTCACCAAAGGGGACAGCACAAGATACGCAGTATTTT. It codes for CASSPKGTAQDTQYF. The V call is TRBV18, the J call TRBJ2-3, with 7 bases lining up with TRBD1. Germline-derived CDR1 and CDR2 are KGHSH and LQKENI. The CDR3 has 15 residues. V shed 2 bases, J shed 5 bases, and the junction held 7 bases outside the gene matches. The full variable domain, rest sourced from reference TRBV18 and TRBJ2-3, is NAGVMQNPRHLVRRRGQEARLRCSPMKGHSHVYWYRQLPEEGLKFMVYLQKENIIDESGMPKERFSAEFPKEGPSILRIQQVVRGDSAAYFCASSPKGTAQDTQYFGPGTRLTVL.

This chain connects TRBV30 to TRBJ2-6; tentative D call: TRBD2 (5 bases). Trimming took off 2 bases at V and 2 bases at J, with 16 bases between the two ends. The CDR3 extends over 17 amino acids. Germline V gives CDR1 GTSNPN, CDR2 SVGIG (reference sequence). The CDR3 nucleotides are TGTGCCTGGAGTATATCGACTACAGTGGCTGGGGCCAACGTCCTGACTTTC. It encodes CAWSISTTVAGANVLTF.

This clone is a singleton in its sample. The chain couples TRBV7-3 to TRBJ2-2, with D perhaps matching TRBD1 (6 bases). The CDR3 covers 14 residues. CDR1 is SGHTA, CDR2 FQGTGA, per germline. The V and J ends lost 4 bases and 1 base respectively, with 7 bases between them. Written as DNA, the CDR3 is TGTGCCAGCAGCTCGGGACAGAACACCGGGGAGCTGTTTTTT. Residues: CASSSGQNTGELFF.

The V gene is TRBV5-4, the J gene TRBJ1-4; D not certain. Germline values: CDR1 SGHNT, CDR2 YYREEE (reference sequence). Between the trimmed V and J ends, which lost 2 bases and 7 bases, there was a span of 9 bases. The CDR3 spans 13 residues. CDR3 sequence: CASSLEGGEKLFF. CDR3 sequence (DNA): TGTGCCAGCAGCTTAGAGGGTGGTGAAAAACTGTTTTTT.

The V call is TRBV6-6, the J call TRBJ2-3; TRBD2 matches at 8 bases. The CDR3 has 14 residues. Germline CDR1 is MNHNY and CDR2 is SVGAGI (reference sequence). V shed 5 bases, J shed 2 bases, and the junction held 3 bases outside the gene matches. The CDR3 DNA follows: TGTGCCAGCAGTGGACTAGCACCCACAGATACGCAGTATTTT. Residues: CASSGLAPTDTQYF.

CDR3 nucleotide sequence: TGTGCCAGCAGCGTAGTGGGGCAGAGACATGAAAAACTGTTTTTT. This encodes CASSVVGQRHEKLFF. J is TRBJ1-4 and V is TRBV9, with a tentative D call TRBD1 (5 bases). The CDR3 has 15 amino acids. Per the germline V gene, CDR1 is SGDLS and CDR2 is YYNGEE. V dropped 0 bases and J dropped 6 bases, with 12 bases sitting between them.

This clone was found once. The chain is built from TRBV7-9 and TRBJ2-1; 10 nucleotides align to TRBD1. This CDR3 contains 16 residues. Germline V gene sequence: CDR1 SEHNR, CDR2 FQNEAQ (reference sequence). Germline trimming cut 5 bases from V and 4 bases from J; bases unmatched to any gene: 8. This CDR3 is CASSAPGTGAYNEQFF. CDR3 coding DNA: TGTGCCAGCAGCGCACCTGGGACAGGGGCATACAATGAGCAGTTCTTC. Full variable domain (missing parts from reference TRBV7-9 and TRBJ2-1): DTGVSQNPRHKITKRGQNVTFRCDPISEHNRLYWYRQTLGQGPEFLTYFQNEAQLEKSRLLSDRFSAERPKGSFSTLEIQRTEQGDSAMYLCASSAPGTGAYNEQFFGPGTRLTVL.

J is TRBJ1-5 and V is TRBV19, with unresolved D. V gave up 10 bases and J gave up 2 bases, with 9 bases separating them. Per the germline V gene, CDR1 is LNHDA and CDR2 is SQIVND (reference sequence). This CDR3 has 12 amino acids. CDR3 sequence (DNA): TGTGCCACGACCGGGGGCAATCAGCCCCAGCATTTT. Translated, it gives CATTGGNQPQHF.

This clone showed up just once. The rearrangement uses TRBV5-1 and TRBJ2-7, with a possible D match to TRBD1 (6 bases). This CDR3 is 13 amino acids long. V lost 1 base, J lost 3 bases, and 8 bases lay in between. In germline, CDR1 is SGHRS, CDR2 YFSETQ. CDR3 residues: CASSLTDSYEQYF. DNA for the CDR3: TGCGCCAGCAGCTTGACGGACAGCTACGAGCAGTACTTC.

The chain is built from TRBV6-5 and TRBJ1-1, with 8 positions matching TRBD1. V lost 5 bases and J lost 11; bases outside the gene matches: 13. The CDR3 has 14 residues. Germline loops: CDR1 MNHEY, CDR2 SVGAGI. The CDR3 loop reads CASSTPGGGGRAFF. The CDR3 DNA reads as TGTGCCAGCAGTACTCCAGGGGGCGGGGGCCGGGCTTTCTTT.